The 5 T cell receptor beta chains presented below share a single source sample, sequenced in a study of T cell repertoires in cytomegalovirus infection. MiXCR, applied by TCRdb to the reads, yields one record per CDR3 protein. The table shows hundreds of thousands of distinct CDR3 sequences, with roughly a third occurring only once. Antigens for these TCRs are unknown. Source: cultured CD8+ T cells from PBMCs, taken from culture after CMV antigen stimulation. All receptors derive from a human donor in good health (CMV status not recorded). Some clones in this sample may be carry-over from other donors' samples.

This clonotype was counted between two and nine times. The CDR3 DNA is TGTGCCAGCAGTCTTGGTCGACAAATTTACACTGAAGCTTTCTTT. Residues: CASSLGRQIYTEAFF. The J gene is TRBJ1-1, the V gene TRBV28; D is undetermined. V was cut by 5 bases and J by 3 bases, with 16 bases left in between. This CDR3 has 15 amino acids. The germline CDR1 and CDR2 sequences are MDHEN and SYDVKM.

This clonotype has more than one count but fewer than ten. The chain links TRBV6-2 or TRBV6-3 to TRBJ2-5; 11 bases map to TRBD2. Per the germline V gene, CDR1 is MNHEY and CDR2 is SVGEGT. V lost 5 bases to trimming and J lost 13 bases; unmatched junction nucleotides: 6. The CDR3 has 12 amino acids. In nucleotides, the CDR3 is TGTGCCAGCAGTCAGACTAGCGGGGACTTGTACTTC. Amino acid sequence: CASSQTSGDLYF.

This clonotype was recorded many times. The chain couples TRBV7-9 to TRBJ2-5; the match to TRBD2 covers 7 bases. CDR1 and CDR2 (germline): SEHNR, FQNEAQ (reference sequence). This CDR3 comprises 12 residues. The CDR3 DNA is TGTGCGACGACGGGGGGCCAAGAGACCCAGTACTTC. Translation gives CATTGGQETQYF.

The chain employs TRBV15 and TRBJ1-6; D not certain. Germline V gene lookup returns CDR1 LNHNV and CDR2 YYDKDF (reference sequence). Trimming pared 5 bases from V and 6 bases from J, leaving 14 bases between. The CDR3 length is 15 residues. The CDR3 is CATSERAQLNSPLHF. The CDR3, as DNA: TGTGCCACCAGCGAACGGGCCCAGCTTAATTCACCCCTCCACTTT.

This clonotype was detected a few times. The rearrangement links TRBV19 to TRBJ2-6; D gene ambiguous. The V gene's germline CDR1 is LNHDA and CDR2 SQIVND (reference sequence). The V and J ends lost 3 bases and 2 bases respectively, with 8 bases between them. This CDR3 has 15 residues. The CDR3 spells CASSMAIAGANVLTF. As DNA, the CDR3 is TGTGCCAGTAGTATGGCGATAGCTGGGGCCAACGTCCTGACTTTC.